This TCR beta chain was observed in a study of T cells in localized non-small cell lung cancer. General study findings and limits: Tumor showed lower T cell clonality than uninvolved adjacent lung, where it was highest. With higher T cell density in blood came longer overall survival. Appearance in adjacent lung was seen for a median approximately 59 of the top 100 tumor clones.

Regarding this clone: Its antigen is undetermined.

The CDR3 runs 13 residues. In germline, CDR1 is MNHGY, CDR2 SAAAGT. The V gene end was trimmed by 8 bases and the J gene end by 5 bases; junction bases not matched to a gene: 6. Sequenced by immunoSEQ multiplex PCR; TCRdb stores in-frame clones only, minus some. The sample records over 2,000 clones, 20% to 25% being singletons. The specimen comprised lung tumor tissue, sampled before any cancer treatment. This TCR derives from a female donor older than 55 with stage I lung adenocarcinoma. The V gene is TRBV6-8, the J gene TRBJ1-2; TRBD1 agrees at 9 bases. This CDR3 reads CASRTGVRYGYTF. The CDR3 bases are TGTGCCAGCCGGACAGGGGTTCGTTATGGCTACACCTTC.